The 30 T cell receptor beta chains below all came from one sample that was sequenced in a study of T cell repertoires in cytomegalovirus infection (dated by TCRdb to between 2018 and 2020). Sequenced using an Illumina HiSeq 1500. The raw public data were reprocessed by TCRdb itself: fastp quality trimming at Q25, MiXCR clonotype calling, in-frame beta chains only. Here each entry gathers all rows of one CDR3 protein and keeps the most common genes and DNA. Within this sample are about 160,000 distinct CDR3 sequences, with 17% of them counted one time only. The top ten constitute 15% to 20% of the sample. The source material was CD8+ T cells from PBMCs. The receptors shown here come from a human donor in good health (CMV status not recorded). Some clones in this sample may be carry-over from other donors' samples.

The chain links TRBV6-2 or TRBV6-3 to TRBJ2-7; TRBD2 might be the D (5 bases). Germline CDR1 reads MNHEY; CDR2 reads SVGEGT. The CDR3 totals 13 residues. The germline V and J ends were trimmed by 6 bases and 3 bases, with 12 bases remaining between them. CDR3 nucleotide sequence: TGTGCCAGCAGGGGAGACGGAAACTACGAGCAGTACTTC. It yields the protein CASRGDGNYEQYF.

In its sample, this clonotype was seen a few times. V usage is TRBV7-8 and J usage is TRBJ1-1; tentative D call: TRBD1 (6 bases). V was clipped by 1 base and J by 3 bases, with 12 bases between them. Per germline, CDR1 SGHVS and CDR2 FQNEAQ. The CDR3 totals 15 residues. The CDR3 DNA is TGTGCCAGCAGCTTAGGAAGGGGGTTGGACACTGAAGCTTTCTTT. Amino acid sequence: CASSLGRGLDTEAFF. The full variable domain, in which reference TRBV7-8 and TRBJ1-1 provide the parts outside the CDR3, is GAGVSQSPRYKVAKRGQDVALRCDPISGHVSLFWYQQALGQGPEFLTYFQNEAQLDKSGLPSDRFFAERPEGSVSTLKIQRTQQEDSAVYLCASSLGRGLDTEAFFGQGTRLTVV.

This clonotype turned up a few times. In nucleotides, the CDR3 is TGTGCCAGCAGCGCCCTCCGGGGCTTATACAATGAGCAGTTCTTC. Translating gives CASSALRGLYNEQFF. The J gene is TRBJ2-1, the V gene TRBV2; D possibly uses TRBD1 or TRBD2 (5 bases each). V was clipped by 6 bases and J by 4 bases, with 16 bases between them. The CDR3 spans 15 residues. Germline CDR1 reads SNHLY; CDR2 reads FYNNEI.

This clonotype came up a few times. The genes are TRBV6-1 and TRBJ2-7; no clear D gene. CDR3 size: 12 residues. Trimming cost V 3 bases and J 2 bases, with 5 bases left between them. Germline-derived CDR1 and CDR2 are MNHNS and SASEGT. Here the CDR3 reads CASSESPYEQYF. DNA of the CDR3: TGTGCCAGCAGTGAGAGTCCCTACGAGCAGTACTTC.

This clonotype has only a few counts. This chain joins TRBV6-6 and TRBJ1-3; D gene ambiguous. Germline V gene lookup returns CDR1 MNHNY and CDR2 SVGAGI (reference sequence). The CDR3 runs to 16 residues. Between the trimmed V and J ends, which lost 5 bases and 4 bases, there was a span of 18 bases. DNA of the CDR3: TGTGCCAGCAGTACCCCCGTTTGGGTACAAGGAAACACCATATATTTT. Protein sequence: CASSTPVWVQGNTIYF.

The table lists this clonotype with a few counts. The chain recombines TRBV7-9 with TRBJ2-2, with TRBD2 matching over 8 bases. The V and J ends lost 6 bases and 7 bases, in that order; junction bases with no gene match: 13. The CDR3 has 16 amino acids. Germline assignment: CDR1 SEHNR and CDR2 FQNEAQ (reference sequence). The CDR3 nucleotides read TGTGCCAGCAGTCGCTCCGAGGGACTAGAATTCGGGGAGCTGTTTTTT. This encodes CASSRSEGLEFGELFF.

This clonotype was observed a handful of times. Here the CDR3 DNA reads TGCAGCGTTGAACTCAGGGACCCCTATGGCTACACCTTC. It specifies CSVELRDPYGYTF. The chain uses TRBV29-1 and TRBJ1-2; a possible D gene is TRBD1 (5 bases). The germline CDR1 and CDR2 sequences are SQVTM and ANQGSEA. This CDR3 has 13 residues. Trimming removed 2 bases at V and 4 bases at J, with 11 bases between. Variable domain in full (rest from reference TRBV29-1 and TRBJ1-2): SAVISQKPSRDICQRGTSLTIQCQVDSQVTMMFWYRQQPGQSLTLIATANQGSEATYESGFVIDKFPISRPNLTFSTLTVSNMSPEDSSIYLCSVELRDPYGYTFGSGTRLTVV.

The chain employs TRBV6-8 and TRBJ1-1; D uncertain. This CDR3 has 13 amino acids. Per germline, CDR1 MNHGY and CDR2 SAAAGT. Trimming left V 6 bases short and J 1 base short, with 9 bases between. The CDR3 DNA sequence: TGTGCCAGCAGCGCGAACGAGAACACTGAAGCTTTCTTT. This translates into CASSANENTEAFF.

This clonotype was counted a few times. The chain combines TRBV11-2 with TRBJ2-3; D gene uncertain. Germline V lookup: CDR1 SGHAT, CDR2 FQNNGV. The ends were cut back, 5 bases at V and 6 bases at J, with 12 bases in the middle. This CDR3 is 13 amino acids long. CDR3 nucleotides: TGTGCCAGCAGCACACAGCCAAGGGATACGCAGTATTTT. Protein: CASSTQPRDTQYF.

The CDR3 is CASSSPRDKESGETQYF. The CDR3 bases are TGTGCCAGCAGCTCCCCCCGGGACAAAGAATCGGGAGAGACCCAGTACTTC. V usage is TRBV7-2 and J usage is TRBJ2-5, with TRBD1 as a possible D gene (6 bases). Trimming removed 4 bases at V and 4 bases at J, with 22 bases between. This CDR3 has 17 residues. Per germline, CDR1 SGHTA and CDR2 FQGNSA.

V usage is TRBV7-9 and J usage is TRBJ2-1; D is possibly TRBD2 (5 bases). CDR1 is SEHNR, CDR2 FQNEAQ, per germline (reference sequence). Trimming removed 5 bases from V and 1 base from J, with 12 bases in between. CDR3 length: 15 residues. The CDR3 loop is CASSPRRGSYNEQFF. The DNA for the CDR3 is TGTGCCAGCAGCCCACGTCGAGGGTCCTACAATGAGCAGTTCTTC. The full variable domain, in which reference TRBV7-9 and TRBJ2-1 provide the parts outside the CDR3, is DTGVSQNPRHKITKRGQNVTFRCDPISEHNRLYWYRQTLGQGPEFLTYFQNEAQLEKSRLLSDRFSAERPKGSFSTLEIQRTEQGDSAMYLCASSPRRGSYNEQFFGPGTRLTVL.

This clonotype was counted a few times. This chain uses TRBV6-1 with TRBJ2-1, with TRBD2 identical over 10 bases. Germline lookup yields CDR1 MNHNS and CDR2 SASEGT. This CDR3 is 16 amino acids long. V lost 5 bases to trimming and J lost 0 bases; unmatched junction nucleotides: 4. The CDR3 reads CASSRTSGNSYNEQFF. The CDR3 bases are TGTGCCAGCAGTCGGACTAGCGGTAACTCCTACAATGAGCAGTTCTTC.

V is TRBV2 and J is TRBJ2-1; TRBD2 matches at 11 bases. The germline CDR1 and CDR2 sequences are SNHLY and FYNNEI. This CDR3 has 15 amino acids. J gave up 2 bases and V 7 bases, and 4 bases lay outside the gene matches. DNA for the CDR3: TGTGCCAGCAAGATGGGACTAGCGGCCTACAATGAGCAGTTCTTC. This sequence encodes CASKMGLAAYNEQFF.

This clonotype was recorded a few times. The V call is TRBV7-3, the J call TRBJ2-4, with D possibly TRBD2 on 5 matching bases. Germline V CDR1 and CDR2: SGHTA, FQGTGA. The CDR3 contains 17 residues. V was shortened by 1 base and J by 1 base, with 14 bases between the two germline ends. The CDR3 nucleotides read TGTGCCAGCAGCTTAAACCCCGATTCGGGGGCCAAAAACATTCAGTACTTC. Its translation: CASSLNPDSGAKNIQYF.

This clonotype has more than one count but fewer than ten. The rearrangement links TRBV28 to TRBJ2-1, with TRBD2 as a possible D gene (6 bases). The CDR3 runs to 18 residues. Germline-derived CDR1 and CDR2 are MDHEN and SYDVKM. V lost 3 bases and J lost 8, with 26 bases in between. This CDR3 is CASSFYGSSWVRGDEQFF. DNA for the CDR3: TGTGCCAGCAGTTTTTACGGGAGTTCTTGGGTAAGAGGCGATGAGCAGTTCTTC.

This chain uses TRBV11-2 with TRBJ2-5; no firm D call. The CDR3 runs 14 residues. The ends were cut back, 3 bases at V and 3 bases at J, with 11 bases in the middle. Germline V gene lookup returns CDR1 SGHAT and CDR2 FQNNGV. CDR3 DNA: TGTGCCAGCAGCTTCGACCCGATTAAAGAGACCCAGTACTTC. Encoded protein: CASSFDPIKETQYF.

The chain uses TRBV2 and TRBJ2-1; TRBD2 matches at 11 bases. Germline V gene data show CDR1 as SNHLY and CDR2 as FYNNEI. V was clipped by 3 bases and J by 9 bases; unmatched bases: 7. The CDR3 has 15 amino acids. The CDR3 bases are TGTGCCAGCAGTGAGACTAGCGGGGTTCACAGTGAGCAGTTCTTC. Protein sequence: CASSETSGVHSEQFF.

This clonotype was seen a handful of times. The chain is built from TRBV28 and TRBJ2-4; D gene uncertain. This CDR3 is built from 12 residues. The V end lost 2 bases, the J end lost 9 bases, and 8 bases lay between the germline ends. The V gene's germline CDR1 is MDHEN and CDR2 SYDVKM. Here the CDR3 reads CASSLGSTIQYF. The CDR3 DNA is TGTGCCAGCAGTTTAGGAAGCACCATTCAGTACTTC.

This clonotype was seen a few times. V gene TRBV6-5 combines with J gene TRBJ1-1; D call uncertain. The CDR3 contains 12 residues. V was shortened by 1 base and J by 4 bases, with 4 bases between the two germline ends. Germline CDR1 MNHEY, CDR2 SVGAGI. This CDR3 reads CASSYLGTEAFF. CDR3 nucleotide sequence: TGTGCCAGCAGTTACTTGGGCACTGAAGCTTTCTTT.

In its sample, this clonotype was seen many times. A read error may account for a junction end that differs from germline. DNA of the CDR3: TGTGCCAGCAGCTTATTACAGGGGGTGTACGAGCAGTACTTC. This translates into CASSLLQGVYEQYF. The chain combines TRBV28 with TRBJ2-7; 8 bases line up with TRBD1. Germline CDR1 reads MDHEN; CDR2 reads SYDVKM. This CDR3 region has 14 residues.

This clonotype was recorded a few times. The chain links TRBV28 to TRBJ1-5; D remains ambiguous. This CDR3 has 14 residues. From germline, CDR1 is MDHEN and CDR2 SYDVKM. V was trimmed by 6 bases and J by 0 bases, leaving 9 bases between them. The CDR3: CASRFVPSNQPQHF. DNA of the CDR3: TGTGCCAGCAGATTTGTCCCTAGCAATCAGCCCCAGCATTTT.

CDR3 bases: TGTGCCAGCAGTTCTCTGACAGACCATTATGGCTACACCTTC. Its protein product is CASSSLTDHYGYTF. V usage is TRBV6-6 and J usage is TRBJ1-2, with D perhaps TRBD1 (5 bases). Germline V gene lookup returns CDR1 MNHNY and CDR2 SVGAGI (reference sequence). Trimming pared 4 bases from V and 5 bases from J, leaving 14 bases between. This CDR3 comprises 14 residues.

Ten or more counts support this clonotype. This CDR3 reads CASSYLSSYEQYF. CDR3 nucleotide sequence: TGTGCCAGCAGTTACTTGAGCTCCTACGAGCAGTACTTC. This sequence joins TRBV6-2 or TRBV6-3 and TRBJ2-7; D is ambiguous. The germline gives CDR1 MNHEY, CDR2 SVGEGT. V lost 1 base and J 0 bases, leaving 4 bases between the germline ends. This CDR3 has 13 residues.

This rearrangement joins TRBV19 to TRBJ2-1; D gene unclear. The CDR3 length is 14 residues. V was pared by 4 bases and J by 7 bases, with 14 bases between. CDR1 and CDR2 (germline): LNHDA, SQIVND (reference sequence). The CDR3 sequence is CASSTLESRNEQFF. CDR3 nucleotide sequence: TGTGCCAGTAGTACCCTCGAGAGTAGGAATGAGCAGTTCTTC.

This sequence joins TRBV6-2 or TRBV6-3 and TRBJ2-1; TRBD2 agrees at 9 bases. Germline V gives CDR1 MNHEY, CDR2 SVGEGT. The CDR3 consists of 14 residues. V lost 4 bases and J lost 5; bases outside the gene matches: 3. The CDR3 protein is CASSFSGGDNEQFF. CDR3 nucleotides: TGTGCCAGCAGTTTTAGCGGGGGTGACAATGAGCAGTTCTTC.

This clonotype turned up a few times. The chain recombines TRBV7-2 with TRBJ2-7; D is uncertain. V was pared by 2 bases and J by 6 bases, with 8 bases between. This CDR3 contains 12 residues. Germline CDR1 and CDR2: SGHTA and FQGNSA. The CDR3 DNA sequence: TGTGCCAGCAGCTTAACCACGTCCGAGCAGTACTTC. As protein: CASSLTTSEQYF.

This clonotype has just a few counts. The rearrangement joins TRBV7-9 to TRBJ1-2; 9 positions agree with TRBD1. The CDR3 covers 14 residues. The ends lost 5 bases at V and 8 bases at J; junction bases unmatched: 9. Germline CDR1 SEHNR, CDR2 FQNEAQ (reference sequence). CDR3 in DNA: TGTGCCAGCAGCGCCGGGACAGGGTATGGGGGCTACACCTTC. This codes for CASSAGTGYGGYTF.

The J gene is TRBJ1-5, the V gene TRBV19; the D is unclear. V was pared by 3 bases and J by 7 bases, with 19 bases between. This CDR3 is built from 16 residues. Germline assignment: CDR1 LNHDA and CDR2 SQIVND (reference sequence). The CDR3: CASSIPGGLAVQPQHF. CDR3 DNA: TGTGCCAGTAGTATCCCCGGCGGGTTGGCGGTCCAGCCCCAGCATTTT.

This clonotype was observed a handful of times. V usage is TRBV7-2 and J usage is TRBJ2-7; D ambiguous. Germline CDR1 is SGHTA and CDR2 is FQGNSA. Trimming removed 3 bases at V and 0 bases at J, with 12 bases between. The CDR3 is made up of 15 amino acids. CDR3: CASSFRDASSYEQYF. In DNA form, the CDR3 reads TGTGCCAGCAGCTTCAGAGACGCTAGCTCCTACGAGCAGTACTTC.

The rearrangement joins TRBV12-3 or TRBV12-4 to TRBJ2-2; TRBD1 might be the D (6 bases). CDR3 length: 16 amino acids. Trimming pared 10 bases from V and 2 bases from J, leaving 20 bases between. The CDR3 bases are TGTGCCACCACATTTCCGGGACACCCAAACACCGGGGAGCTGTTTTTT. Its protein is CATTFPGHPNTGELFF.